The clone carrying this TCR beta chain was counted many times. TCRdb ran MiXCR on the PCR reads and lists one entry per CDR3 protein. The sample consists of 550,000 to 750,000 distinct CDR3 sequences, about 20% of them appearing once. This CDR3 has 15 residues. The trim removed 4 bases at V and 0 bases at J, leaving 4 bases unmatched. Germline CDR1 reads LNHDA; CDR2 reads SQIVND (reference sequence). These data belong to a study of molecular identifiers for immune sequencing clone quantification. The V call is TRBV19, the J call TRBJ2-7, with 9 bases matching TRBD1. The clonotype comes from a human donor in good health. Some libraries in this study had Jurkat cell RNA spiked in. The material sequenced was naive CD8+ T cells from blood, with Jurkat cell RNA spiked in. Subset reported: FACS-sorted CD8+CD4-CCR7+CD45RA+ naive T cells. The CDR3 region is CASSTGQGLSYEQYF. The DNA for the CDR3 is TGTGCCAGTAGTACGGGACAGGGACTCTCCTACGAGCAGTACTTC.